This is a list of T cell receptor beta chains from one sample in a study of human T cells and chemical hapten exposure. TCRdb recomputed calls from the RACE reads with MiXCR, one row per CDR3 protein. Found here are 150,000 to 200,000 distinct CDR3 sequences, around 30% of them singletons; the top ten hold around 1.9%. The sample consisted of whole blood, taken in connection with sensitization to the hapten diphenylcyclopropenone (DPC). Receptor source: a woman younger than 35 with alopecia areata. Some clones in this sample may be carry-over from other donors' samples. Both conserved end residues are part of each CDR3. The D gene is left open where the match is weak. Rows give clone size only sometimes, using once, few, many, or a class for an expanded clone.

>TRBV20-1|-|TRBJ1-2|-
CSASGLSGLYGYTF
TGCAGTGCTAGCGGGCTTTCGGGCCTTTATGGCTACACCTTC
>TRBV4-3|many|TRBJ2-2|TRBD1
CASGTGVNTGELFF
TGCGCCAGCGGGACAGGGGTAAACACCGGGGAGCTGTTTTTT
>TRBV29-1|few|TRBJ2-6|-
CSVTGSGANVLTF
TGCAGCGTTACAGGTTCTGGGGCCAACGTCCTGACTTTC
>TRBV4-1|few|TRBJ1-2|-
CASSGRARGFGYTF
TGCGCCAGCAGCGGACGCGCACGCGGTTTTGGCTACACCTTC
>TRBV7-2|many|TRBJ2-1|TRBD2
CASSLEGGAGGNEQFF
TGTGCCAGCAGCTTAGAGGGTGGGGCGGGAGGCAATGAGCAGTTCTTC
>TRBV19|-|TRBJ2-1|-
CASIQGADNEQFF
TGTGCCAGTATACAGGGAGCTGACAATGAGCAGTTCTTC
>TRBV28|few|TRBJ1-5|-
CASRPLGEGQPQHF
TGTGCCAGCAGACCCCTCGGGGAGGGTCAGCCCCAGCATTTT
>TRBV3-1|few|TRBJ2-1|TRBD2
CASSQLAGGSYNEQFF
TGTGCCAGCAGCCAACTAGCGGGAGGCTCCTACAATGAGCAGTTCTTC
>TRBV4-3|-|TRBJ2-1|-
CASSQDDRTFEGGEQFF
TGCGCCAGCAGCCAAGATGACCGGACTTTTGAGGGGGGTGAGCAGTTCTTC
>TRBV9|-|TRBJ2-7|TRBD1
CASSGTGPSEQYF
TGTGCCAGCAGCGGGACAGGGCCCTCTGAGCAGTACTTC
>TRBV2|-|TRBJ2-3|-
CARALVRTDTQYF
TGTGCGCGGGCGCTAGTAAGAACAGATACGCAGTATTTT
>TRBV7-2|once|TRBJ2-2|-
CASSLYGSNTGELFF
TGTGCCAGCAGCTTATATGGTTCCAACACCGGGGAGCTGTTTTTT
>TRBV6-2/TRBV6-3|many|TRBJ2-1|-
CASTSDGTRYNEQFF
TGTGCCAGCACCTCAGACGGGACGCGGTACAATGAGCAGTTCTTC
>TRBV20-1|-|TRBJ1-4|-
CSAVQGTNEKLFF
TGCAGTGCCGTCCAGGGAACTAATGAAAAACTGTTTTTT
>TRBV11-2|-|TRBJ1-1|TRBD1
CASSGPTGVAEAFF
TGTGCCAGCAGCGGTCCAACAGGGGTTGCTGAAGCTTTCTTT
>TRBV5-1|-|TRBJ2-7|-
CASSLEMGHEQYF
TGCGCCAGCAGCTTGGAAATGGGCCACGAGCAGTACTTC
>TRBV28|-|TRBJ2-7|TRBD1
CASSLSPTGNHEQYF
TGTGCCAGCAGTTTATCCCCGACAGGGAACCACGAGCAGTACTTC
>TRBV7-2|-|TRBJ2-7|-
CASSLARFEQYF
TGTGCCAGCAGCTTAGCGCGATTCGAGCAGTACTTC
>TRBV20-1|-|TRBJ1-1|-
CSAPNTGTVTEAFF
TGCAGTGCTCCTAATACCGGGACGGTCACTGAAGCTTTCTTT
>TRBV4-1|-|TRBJ1-2|-
CASSQIGQYGYTF
TGCGCCAGCAGCCAAATTGGACAGTATGGCTACACCTTC
>TRBV9|-|TRBJ1-6|-
CASSVTDTDSPLHF
TGTGCCAGCAGCGTAACGGACACCGATTCACCCCTCCACTTT
>TRBV20-1|-|TRBJ1-1|-
CSASAVRGATEAFF
TGCAGTGCTAGTGCTGTACGGGGGGCCACTGAAGCTTTCTTT
>TRBV20-1|few|TRBJ2-5|-
CSPPGGTVQETQYF
TGCAGTCCCCCAGGCGGGACGGTCCAAGAGACCCAGTACTTC
>TRBV10-3|few|TRBJ2-3|-
CAIGRDNTDTQYF
TGTGCCATCGGCAGGGATAACACAGATACGCAGTATTTT
>TRBV4-1|few|TRBJ2-7|TRBD2
CASSQTLAGGTDEQYF
TGCGCCAGCAGCCAAACCCTAGCGGGAGGTACGGACGAGCAGTACTTC
>TRBV7-2|-|TRBJ1-4|TRBD1
CASSLQPGQAAKLFF
TGTGCCAGCAGCCTCCAACCCGGACAGGCGGCTAAACTGTTTTTT
>TRBV4-1|few|TRBJ2-7|-
CASSFSSAYEQYF
TGCGCCAGCAGCTTCTCCTCAGCCTACGAGCAGTACTTC
>TRBV27|few|TRBJ2-7|-
CASSSTLGYEQYF
TGTGCCAGCAGCTCAACGCTCGGGTACGAGCAGTACTTC
>TRBV7-6|-|TRBJ2-2|TRBD2
CASSLGTGTSGRAYPGELFF
TGTGCCAGCAGCTTGGGAACCGGGACTAGCGGGAGGGCCTATCCCGGGGAGCTGTTTTTT
>TRBV27|few|TRBJ2-5|-
CASSPEGAYQETQYF
TGTGCCAGCAGCCCAGAGGGCGCCTACCAAGAGACCCAGTACTTC
>TRBV11-1|-|TRBJ2-5|-
CASSSQVTGREETQYF
TGTGCCAGCAGCTCACAGGTGACGGGGCGGGAAGAGACCCAGTACTTC
>TRBV7-9|-|TRBJ2-7|-
CASGLRGQYEQYF
TGTGCCAGCGGCCTTCGGGGGCAGTACGAGCAGTACTTC
>TRBV4-1|-|TRBJ2-5|TRBD2
CASSQTGTSGQETQYF
TGCGCCAGCAGCCAAACTGGGACTAGCGGACAAGAGACCCAGTACTTC
>TRBV7-9|-|TRBJ2-1|TRBD2
CASSSDAGGSSYNEQFF
TGTGCCAGCAGCTCGGACGCGGGGGGAAGCTCCTACAATGAGCAGTTCTTC
>TRBV29-1|few|TRBJ2-3|-
CSVEEGRTDTQYF
TGCAGCGTTGAAGAGGGCCGCACAGATACGCAGTATTTT
>TRBV20-1|few|TRBJ2-5|-
CSARTAAETQYF
TGCAGTGCTAGGACGGCAGCAGAGACCCAGTACTTC
>TRBV7-2|few|TRBJ2-2|-
CASSLGLGGELFF
TGTGCCAGCAGCTTAGGGCTCGGCGGGGAGCTGTTTTTT
>TRBV25-1|-|TRBJ1-2|-
CASSEGTAKGYTF
TGTGCCAGCAGTGAGGGTACGGCGAAAGGCTACACCTTC
>TRBV21-1|-|TRBJ2-3|-
CASSRIGRTDTQYF
TGTGCCAGCAGCCGAATCGGCCGCACAGATACGCAGTATTTT
>TRBV4-1|few|TRBJ1-1|-
CASSHLLGGARNTEAFF
TGCGCCAGCAGCCATCTTCTAGGAGGGGCGCGGAACACTGAAGCTTTCTTT